This T cell receptor (beta chain) was sequenced for a study of T cells in localized non-small cell lung cancer. Sequencing was performed with immunoSEQ multiplex PCR; in TCRdb, only in-frame clones are kept and a portion is missing. The sample records 70,000 to 95,000 clones, approximately 91% being singletons. Study outcomes and limitations: Elevated circulating T cell density in blood was associated with longer overall survival. Peak T cell clonality was found in uninvolved adjacent lung, exceeding tumor. Out of the top 100 tumor clones, a median around 56 were seen in adjacent lung. Analysis by sequencing included only one tumor region, so heterogeneity remains possible.

Germline V gene data show CDR1 as SGHNT and CDR2 as YYREEE (reference sequence). The CDR3 consists of 16 residues. Deletions cut 1 base from V and 1 base from J, with 12 bases between. As to this clone: What it binds is unknown.

The sequences come from PBMCs, collected before any cancer treatment. This TCR came from a woman aged 35 to 70 with stage II squamous cell lung carcinoma. V and J are TRBV5-4 and TRBJ1-3, with a possible D match to TRBD1 (5 bases). The CDR3 spells CASSLPGLDSGNTIYF. The CDR3 DNA sequence: TGTGCCAGCAGCTTGCCGGGACTGGATTCTGGAAACACCATATATTTT.